The T cell receptor beta chain under discussion was sequenced for a study of cytomegalovirus exposure and HLA in healthy donors (TCRdb year 2017). In terms of the full investigation: An earlier analysis of roughly 630 of the donors reported 250 to 300 Gb of sequence data and 117 million unique TCR beta sequences from about 179 million T cells. In an earlier analysis of 587 of the donors, high-throughput TCR beta sequencing was used to judge whether each TCR beta V gene segment behaved as functional or pseudogenic. Typing coverage varied by locus: roughly 629-630 donors for A, B, C, DRB1 and DQB1; roughly 520 for DQA1; nearly 610 for DPA1; approximately 450 for DPB1. Across approximately 400 genotyped donors of the cohort, an average of about 240,000 unique TCR beta nucleotide sequences per donor were sequenced, and roughly 17% of those sequences were non-productive. The study was designed to test whether signatures of past pathogen exposure could be identified by cataloging public T cell receptors. The genetic ancestry cluster associated with self-reported Caucasian donors included 65% to 90% of the 398 genotyped donors. HLA typing covered class I and class II loci at four-digit resolution. Rather than using new phenotypic data, the later analysis identified candidate immune exposures from TCR beta sequences and from how often those sequences occurred across donors. All discovery cohort repertoires had been generated using a single sequencing platform. Four to six DR-DQ haplotypes were handled as single units for association and clustering, since linkage in the cohort was strong. High-throughput TCR immunosequencing, statistical association of individual TCRs with disease status, and machine learning were combined to predict cytomegalovirus infection status. A later analysis re-analyzed previously published TCR beta repertoires from 666 donors and added high-resolution HLA genotyping to study TCR occurrence patterns. The T cell repertoires of 666 subjects were profiled by immunosequencing and related to cytomegalovirus serostatus. In a later genetic analysis, genome-wide SNP genotypes for 398 of the 666 donors were used, and that subset was treated as a discovery cohort. Besides the first cohort of more than 650 subjects, a separate validation cohort made up of roughly 120 different subjects was used. An early release covering over 500 HLA-typed donors comprised about 300 gigabases of sequencing data and tens of millions of unique TCR sequences. Donor age, sex, ethnicity and CMV serostatus were compiled together with the repertoire data.

The cohort consisted of hundreds of healthy bone marrow donors. At the time of sampling, every cohort member was nominally healthy, though immune exposures that went unrecorded were likely present. The donor was CMV seronegative and was included in the group of approximately 350 seronegative cohort members. Each donor provided a peripheral blood sample, and peripheral blood mononuclear cells were used for TCR beta sequencing. Genomic DNA extraction from the blood cell samples was performed with the Qiagen DNeasy Blood Extraction Kit. Germline trimming amounts to 5 bases on V and 3 bases on J, with 9 as the count of junction bases outside the gene matches. CDR1 SGHVS and CDR2 FNYEAQ were looked up in the germline V gene. Counted from cysteine to phenylalanine, this CDR3 has 18 amino acids. Solely the CDR3 DNA is kept, with 54 bases framed from the first base. The protocol used for the library was the immunoSEQ multiplex PCR assay. A mixture of 60 forward primers for TCR Vbeta segments and 13 reverse primers for TCR Jbeta segments was used in the multiplex PCR. The CDR3 region of rearranged TCR beta genes was amplified from genomic DNA with a multiplex PCR assay. On the Illumina HiSeq System, the amplified TCR beta libraries were sequenced as 87-base-pair reads. In the source study's methods: A later analysis tallied roughly 76 million unique TCR beta chains across the 666 repertoires, and some 10 million of those chains were shared by two or more donors. To remove PCR and sequencing errors, raw reads were error-corrected and collapsed into unique sequences using a nearest-neighbor algorithm that merged closely related sequences. To assign V, D and J gene segments, CDR3 sequences were aligned to IMGT reference sequences. For a sequence to be retained, a match of at least six nucleotides was required to both a V gene segment and a J gene segment. A rearrangement counted as productive if the CDR3 had no stop codons and remained in frame with V and J, and every other rearrangement counted as non-productive. CDR3 was defined according to IMGT convention as the region running from the second conserved V-encoded cysteine to the conserved J-encoded phenylalanine. In an earlier analysis of around 540 of the donors, sequences lacking an unambiguous match to a single V gene segment were excluded. An earlier analysis of fewer than 750 of the donors classified V segments as functional when productive rearrangements were above 56.7% and as segregating when the standard deviation between donors was above 5%. A statistical classification framework was built to diagnose cytomegalovirus status from the catalog of TCR beta chain sequences. In a later analysis, V and J genes were assigned by comparing TCR nucleotide sequences against IMGT/GENE-DB human TR gene sequences. The TCRdist pipeline was used in a later analysis to assign CDR3 sequences and most-parsimonious VDJ recombination scenarios. In a later analysis, each TCR beta chain was defined by its CDR3 amino acid sequence together with its V-gene family, and reads lacking a unique V-gene family were excluded. To address suspected cross-contamination and a sequencing artifact, a later analysis removed 550 to 750 highly shared, low-generation-probability nucleotide sequences. In a later analysis, a clonal expansion index for each public chain was calculated from normalized within-repertoire ranks of inferred template counts. In a later analysis, generation probabilities were computed with a VDJ recombination model fitted to out-of-frame rearrangements, and the resulting probabilities were checked against IGoR. In a later analysis, hypergeometric tests were used to score TCR-TCR, TCR-HLA and TCR-CMV co-occurrence, with a repertoire-size bias correction applied to TCR pairs. To estimate false discovery rates, a later analysis permuted the HLA or CMV assignments 20 times. In a later analysis, co-occurring TCRs were grouped using DBSCAN, with TCRdist sequence similarity added in when clustering inside HLA-allele-positive subsets. Repertoires with fewer than 30,000 or more than 120,000 public chains, plus five repertoires with anomalous nucleotide sharing, were excluded from co-occurrence clustering. Sourced from immuneACCESS, this table was stored by TCRdb with only in-frame sequences that have V and J called. A share of the clones is absent; for the studies checked, an unresolved V gene accounts for under half, and the remainder has no known explanation. V and J calls and clone size come straight from that table; D and trimming were deduced from the DNA. The sample includes about 160,000 clones, with about 80% observed a single time. The ten most abundant clones make up roughly 1.9% of the sample.

About this clone: What this receptor recognizes is not known. Per-base quality was not reported, and no clone a single base away is much larger than it.

Overall study results and their limits: A further reported finding was that TCR beta sequences accurately predicted the HLA-A and HLA-B alleles for most subjects in the first cohort. In an earlier analysis of some 500 of the donors, most TCR beta V segments appeared in productive rearrangements about 87% or about 30% of the time, broadly matching IMGT annotations. Several of the top co-occurrence clusters appeared to be linked to parvovirus B19, influenza, CMV and Epstein-Barr virus, according to a later analysis. Because counts were too low, fewer than 20 rarely observed V segments, including chromosome 9 orphons, were excluded from the earlier analysis of 500 to 700 of the donors. In a later analysis, the rate of TCR association differed among HLA loci, with DRB1 alleles having the most associated TCRs and HLA-C alleles having the fewest. Because some donors lacked HLA typing at each locus, the association tests relied only on the typed subset. Correlated functional status among segregating V segments might be attributable to linkage disequilibrium, but an unknown experimental factor could not be ruled out. The authors suggested that the approach could potentially be extended to other disease states and immunological phenotypes. The study gave a list of more than 150 TCR beta chains associated with cytomegalovirus. In a later analysis, HLA-associated TCR beta chains showed more clonal expansion and lower generation probabilities than non-associated chains that were equally common. For the cohort, immune exposure information was limited to CMV serostatus. V-gene and J-gene trimming of TCR beta chains was associated with a missense DCLRE1C variant in a later genetic analysis, and the association was replicated in an independent cohort. Specific HLA alleles were associated with roughly 17,000 TCR beta sequences at a false discovery rate of 0.05 in a later analysis. In a later genetic analysis, fewer N-insertions in productive TCRs were reported among donors in an Asian-associated ancestry cluster than the approximately 670-donor mean. In a later analysis, most CMV-associated TCR beta chains were found to appear HLA-restricted, with HLA associations seemingly driven largely by CMV exposure. Most TCR sequences were seen in very few donors, while some public TCRs were found in many individuals. Cytomegalovirus status was reported to be diagnosed by the classifier with high specificity and sensitivity in both the original and validation cohorts. A few of the identified cytomegalovirus-associated TCR beta chains were confirmed in vitro to be specific for cytomegalovirus antigens. A cluster of highly shared sequence variants was judged likely to represent a technical artifact of the sequencing pipeline. Strong co-occurrence of HLA alleles, especially DR and DQ, made assigning TCR associations to individual alleles difficult. The cohort was sequenced for TCR beta chains only, and without alpha or paired-chain data the features that could be detected were limited. Some IMGT-functional V segments, including TRBV6-2 and TRBV6-3, could not be distinguished by the 87-base-pair reads and were therefore excluded. The presence/absence analyses assumed that sequencing depth was roughly uniform across donors, and that assumption may not be true.

The V and J segments used are TRBV7-6 and TRBJ2-3; TRBD2 matches 15 bases in the middle. The source of this sequence is a female donor in good health and CMV-seronegative. Sequencing was carried out using PBMCs. Here the CDR3 is given as CASSGPGLAGGGTDTQYF. The nucleotides are TGTGCCAGCAGCGGACCGGGACTAGCGGGAGGTGGTACAGATACGCAGTATTTT. Beyond the CDR3, the reference TRBV7-6 and TRBJ2-3 genes provide the residues; the full variable domain reads: GAGVSQSPRYKVTKRGQDVALRCDPISGHVSLYWYRQALGQGPEFLTYFNYEAQQDKSGLPNDRFSAERPEGSISTLTIQRTEQRDSAMYRCASSGPGLAGGGTDTQYFGPGTRLTVL.